This T cell receptor beta chain originates from a study of blood T cells in healthy people across ages. This clonotype appeared a few times. The antigen remains undetermined. A second 7 to 11 cycle PCR used barcoded and J-beta primers. One entry per CDR3 protein, called by TCRdb with MiXCR from the 5' RACE reads. The repertoire includes almost 1 million distinct CDR3 sequences, roughly half of them detected once, and around 21% sits in the top ten. The CDR3 is 12 residues long. The V end lost 6 bases, the J end lost 2 bases, and 7 bases lay between the germline ends. Germline values: CDR1 KGHDR, CDR2 SFDVKD. General study results and limits: When one million T cells were used, diversity estimates were thought to be underestimates.

Sequencing was done on a sample of blood. V gene TRBV24-1 combines with J gene TRBJ2-7; no clear D. The TCR comes from a woman aged 60-70 years in good health. The CDR3 reads CATSPRTYEQYF. For the CDR3, the DNA is TGTGCCACCAGTCCGAGGACCTACGAGCAGTACTTC.